This T cell receptor (beta chain) is drawn from a study of Ad26.COV2.S vaccination and SARS-CoV-2 variants. Study results and caveats: Reported findings describe substantial breadth in spike-specific CD8+ and CD4+ T cell responses following vaccination. Analyses that measured TCR breadth and depth may have underestimated total T cell responses.

This clone has a single count. What it binds is unknown. Measured with immunoSEQ multiplex PCR; TCRdb has only the in-frame clones, and not every one. Of 350,000 to 450,000 clones in the sample, under 90% were seen once. Documented treatment: roughly 18 received Ad26.COV2.S at low or high dose, single or two shots; five or six received placebo; per-sample allocation not given. Sampling was done on day 63 after the first vaccine or placebo injection. This TCR was recovered from a person aged 18-65 years who received the Ad26.COV2.S COVID-19 vaccine or a placebo. The specimen comprised peripheral blood, sampled in a trial of Ad26.COV2.S vaccine versus placebo.

CDR3 DNA: TGTGCCAGCAGTCTCCCCTCGGTCGAGGCTTTCTTT. It translates to CASSLPSVEAFF. The rearrangement links TRBV6-2 or TRBV6-3 to TRBJ1-1, with D hard to call. Germline loops: CDR1 MNHEY, CDR2 SVGEGT. Trimming shortened V by 5 bases and J by 11 bases, and 15 bases separated the two germline ends. This CDR3 contains 12 residues.